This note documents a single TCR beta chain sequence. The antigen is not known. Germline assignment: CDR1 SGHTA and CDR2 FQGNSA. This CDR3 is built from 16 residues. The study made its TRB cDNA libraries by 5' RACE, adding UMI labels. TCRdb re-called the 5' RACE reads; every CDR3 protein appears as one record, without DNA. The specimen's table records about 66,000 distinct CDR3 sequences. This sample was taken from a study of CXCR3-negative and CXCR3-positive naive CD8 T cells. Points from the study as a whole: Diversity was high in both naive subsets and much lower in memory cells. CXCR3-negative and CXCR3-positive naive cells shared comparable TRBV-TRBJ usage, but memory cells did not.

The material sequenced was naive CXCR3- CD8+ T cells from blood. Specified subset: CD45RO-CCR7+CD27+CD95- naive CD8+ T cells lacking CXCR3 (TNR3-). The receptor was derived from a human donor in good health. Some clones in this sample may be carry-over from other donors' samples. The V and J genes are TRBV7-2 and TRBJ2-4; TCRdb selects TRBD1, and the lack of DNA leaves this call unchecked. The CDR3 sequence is CASSLVRGGAKNIQYF.